This T cell receptor (beta chain) was identified in a study of blood T cell repertoires in COVID-19. Libraries were prepared by immunoSEQ multiplex PCR; TCRdb keeps only in-frame clonotypes and omits some of them. The table shows approximately 500,000 clones, with 85% to 90% occurring only once. The J segment lost 4 bases and the V segment lost 0 bases, leaving 2 bases of the junction unmatched. From germline, CDR1 is SGHDT and CDR2 YYEEEE. This CDR3 region has 14 residues. The specimen sequenced was peripheral blood. The sequence was collected from a woman aged 45-65 years with COVID-19, enrolled during active disease. The rearrangement links TRBV5-6 to TRBJ1-2; TRBD1 matches 8 bases. The CDR3 reads CASSLGTGPYGYTF. The CDR3, as DNA: TGTGCCAGCAGCTTGGGGACAGGGCCCTATGGCTACACCTTC.